These 26 T cell receptor beta chains were all obtained from the same sample, sequenced in a study of T cell responses to AZD1222 COVID-19 vaccine. Sequenced by immunoSEQ multiplex PCR; TCRdb stores in-frame clones only, minus some. The data hold approximately 69,000 clones, with over 65% observed a single time. The material was peripheral blood, obtained 28 days after the second AZD1222 dose. These receptor sequences come from an adult who received the AZD1222 COVID-19 vaccine.

V usage is TRBV6-5 and J usage is TRBJ2-7, with 13 positions matching TRBD2. The CDR3 has 14 amino acids. V shed 7 bases, J shed 5 bases, and the junction held 5 bases outside the gene matches. Germline V gives CDR1 MNHEY, CDR2 SVGAGI. In DNA form, the CDR3 reads TGTGCCAGCAAAACTAGCGGGGGGGCACACGAGCAGTACTTC. Its translation: CASKTSGGAHEQYF.

V and J are TRBV30 and TRBJ2-3, with 7 bases lining up with TRBD1. The CDR3 has 14 amino acids. The V and J ends lost 7 bases and 4 bases, in that order; junction bases with no gene match: 11. CDR1 GTSNPN and CDR2 SVGIG come from the germline V gene (reference sequence). The CDR3 DNA is TGTGCCTCTGACAGGGTAGATTTCCCAGATACGCAGTATTTT. It specifies CASDRVDFPDTQYF.

This chain connects TRBV24-1 to TRBJ1-5; D call uncertain. Trimming took 1 base from V and 0 from J, leaving 21 bases between them. Germline V gene data show CDR1 as KGHDR and CDR2 as SFDVKD. The CDR3 is made up of 20 amino acids. The CDR3 coding sequence is TGTGCCACCAGTGATTTTCTCCTGACGGCGGGAGGTGATAGCAATCAGCCCCAGCATTTT. Its protein product is CATSDFLLTAGGDSNQPQHF.

The genes are TRBV27 and TRBJ1-2, with 7 bases that match TRBD1. CDR1 is MNHEY, CDR2 SMNVEV, per germline (reference sequence). J gave up 4 bases and V 6 bases, and 2 bases lay outside the gene matches. The length of the CDR3 is 12 residues. This chain's CDR3 is CASSSGGYGYTF. The CDR3 DNA sequence: TGTGCCAGCAGCTCAGGGGGCTATGGCTACACCTTC.

The V gene is TRBV25-1, the J gene TRBJ1-5, with unresolved D. The CDR3 is made up of 14 amino acids. Trimming took off 0 bases at V and 1 base at J, with 4 bases between the two ends. Germline values: CDR1 MGHDK, CDR2 SYGVNS. In nucleotides, the CDR3 is TGTGCCAGCAGTGAATATCACAGCAATCAGCCCCAGCATTTT. Its translation: CASSEYHSNQPQHF.

The CDR3 protein is CASSHSAGGLYEQYF. The CDR3 coding sequence is TGTGCCAGCAGCCACTCAGCGGGAGGGCTGTACGAGCAGTACTTC. This chain joins TRBV3-1 (or the pseudogene TRBV3-2) and TRBJ2-7; 10 bases agree with TRBD2. With 3 bases clipped from V and 4 bases from J, the junction kept 6 bases outside the gene matches. CDR3 length: 15 amino acids. Germline loops: CDR1 LGHDT, CDR2 YNNKEL (reference sequence).

The rearrangement links TRBV24-1 to TRBJ2-3, with D hard to call. The V end was cut by 6 bases, the J end by 3 bases, with 6 bases between. The CDR3 runs to 12 residues. Germline V gene data show CDR1 as KGHDR and CDR2 as SFDVKD. CDR3 region: CATSMETDTQYF. CDR3 nucleotides: TGTGCCACCAGTATGGAGACAGATACGCAGTATTTT.

The gene calls are TRBV9 and TRBJ2-5; no clear D. This CDR3 contains 15 residues. V lost 0 bases and J 1 base, leaving 10 bases between the germline ends. CDR1 SGDLS and CDR2 YYNGEE come from the germline V gene. The CDR3 region has the DNA TGTGCCAGCAGCGTAGCTCTAGGGCCCCAAGAGACCCAGTACTTC. Protein product: CASSVALGPQETQYF.

Remarks on this clone: The same CDR3 arises from other DNA sequences in this sample as well. The chain has TRBV6-5 and TRBJ1-1; D is possibly TRBD1 (5 bases). V was clipped by 6 bases and J by 4 bases, with 9 bases between them. The CDR3 runs 12 residues. CDR1 MNHEY and CDR2 SVGAGI come from the germline V gene. The CDR3 region is CASRAGSTEAFF. The CDR3 DNA reads TGTGCCAGCAGAGCAGGGAGCACTGAAGCTTTCTTT.

V gene TRBV6-6 combines with J gene TRBJ2-7; a possible D gene is TRBD2 (5 bases). Germline V lookup: CDR1 MNHNY, CDR2 SVGAGI (reference sequence). Trimming took off 0 bases at V and 7 bases at J, with 10 bases between the two ends. The CDR3 is 13 amino acids. The DNA for the CDR3 is TGTGCCAGCAGTTACTCCCTAGCTCGTGAGCAGTACTTC. Residues: CASSYSLAREQYF.

The chain employs TRBV12-5 and TRBJ1-6; no reliable D call. This CDR3 has 19 amino acids. Germline V CDR1 and CDR2: LGHNT, FRNRAP. V lost 0 bases to trimming and J lost 0 bases, with 15 bases between them. CDR3 sequence reads: CASGLVLGGPSSYNSPLHF. In DNA form, the CDR3 reads TGTGCTAGTGGTTTGGTACTGGGCGGACCTAGCTCCTATAATTCACCCCTCCACTTT.

The chain combines TRBV7-8 with TRBJ2-1; 8 bases line up with TRBD2. CDR1 is SGHVS, CDR2 FQNEAQ, per germline. V was pared by 6 bases and J by 6 bases, with 7 bases of the junction left unmatched. The CDR3 spans 14 residues. CDR3 DNA sequence: TGTGCCAGCAGGAAACGGGAGGGGGGCAATGAGCAGTTCTTC. It yields the protein CASRKREGGNEQFF.

V usage is TRBV27 and J usage is TRBJ2-5; 10 nucleotides agree with TRBD2. The CDR3 is 17 residues long. Trimming removed 7 bases from V and 2 bases from J; junction bases left unmatched: 13. Germline assignment: CDR1 MNHEY and CDR2 SMNVEV (reference sequence). CDR3 sequence reads: CASTTSGLAGAQETQYF. CDR3 in DNA: TGTGCCAGCACTACTTCTGGGCTAGCGGGAGCGCAAGAGACCCAGTACTTC.

V and J are TRBV10-1 and TRBJ2-3; TRBD2 agrees at 10 bases. Germline values: CDR1 WNHNN, CDR2 SYGVQD (reference sequence). After removal of 6 bases from V and 6 bases from J, the junction contained 6 bases not matched to a gene. This CDR3 spans 14 amino acids. The CDR3 loop is CASSPSGRGDTQYF. The CDR3 DNA sequence: TGCGCCAGCAGCCCTAGCGGGAGAGGGGATACGCAGTATTTT.

V and J are TRBV5-1 and TRBJ2-3; D remains ambiguous. The germline V gene encodes CDR1 SGHRS and CDR2 YFSETQ. CDR3 length: 15 residues. V lost 6 bases and J lost 4, with 18 bases in between. The DNA for the CDR3 is TGCGCCAGCACCGGTGAGCCTTTGGGGTCAGATACGCAGTATTTT. Protein sequence: CASTGEPLGSDTQYF.

This rearrangement joins TRBV4-1 to TRBJ2-7, with no clear D. V dropped 0 bases and J dropped 0 bases, with 9 bases sitting between them. CDR3 length: 15 residues. Germline lookup yields CDR1 MGHRA and CDR2 YSYEKL. The CDR3 is CASSQDWGFSYEQYF. The CDR3 DNA sequence: TGCGCCAGCAGCCAAGATTGGGGATTCTCCTACGAGCAGTACTTC.

V gene TRBV18 combines with J gene TRBJ1-2, with unresolved D. CDR1 and CDR2 (germline): KGHSH, LQKENI. V lost 4 bases and J lost 8, with 8 bases in between. CDR3 size: 11 residues. CDR3 sequence: CASSQIGGYTF. In DNA form, the CDR3 reads TGTGCCAGCTCACAAATCGGCGGCTACACCTTC.

This chain uses TRBV18 with TRBJ2-7; no clear D gene. Germline values: CDR1 KGHSH, CDR2 LQKENI. The V end lost 0 bases, the J end lost 0 bases, and 6 bases lay between the germline ends. The CDR3 totals 14 residues. The CDR3 sequence is CASSPPDLSYEQYF. The CDR3 nucleotides are TGTGCCAGCTCACCACCAGACCTCTCCTACGAGCAGTACTTC.

The chain carries TRBV20-1 and TRBJ2-3, with D perhaps matching TRBD2 (5 bases). Germline V gene lookup returns CDR1 DFQATT and CDR2 SNEGSKA (reference sequence). V was cut by 3 bases and J by 6 bases, with 16 bases left in between. The CDR3 is 14 amino acids. This CDR3 is CSASRRGGRDTQYF. The CDR3 region has the DNA TGCAGTGCTAGTAGACGTGGAGGCAGGGATACGCAGTATTTT.

CDR3 bases: TGTGCCAGCAGATTACAGGGATCCTCCTACGAGCAGTACTTC. Its translation: CASRLQGSSYEQYF. V is TRBV2 and J is TRBJ2-7, with D perhaps matching TRBD1 (6 bases). This CDR3 is built from 14 residues. Germline lookup yields CDR1 SNHLY and CDR2 FYNNEI. The V end lost 6 bases, the J end lost 0 bases, and 12 bases lay between the germline ends. Full variable domain (outside the CDR3, taken from reference TRBV2 and TRBJ2-7): EPEVTQTPSHQVTQMGQEVILRCVPISNHLYFYWYRQILGQKVEFLVSFYNNEISEKSEIFDDQFSVERPDGSNFTLKIRSTKLEDSAMYFCASRLQGSSYEQYFGPGTRLTVT.

CDR3 region: CASGQKQPQHF. CDR3 in DNA: TGTGCCAGCGGTCAAAAGCAGCCCCAGCATTTT. This rearrangement joins TRBV6-5 to TRBJ1-5, with D hard to call. This CDR3 is built from 11 residues. The germline gives CDR1 MNHEY, CDR2 SVGAGI. Trimming cost V 8 bases and J 7 bases, with 9 bases left between them.

The chain recombines TRBV11-1 with TRBJ2-6, with no clear D. Trimming removed 3 bases at V and 2 bases at J, with 2 bases between. The CDR3 is 13 amino acids. CDR1 SGHAT and CDR2 FQDESV come from the germline V gene (reference sequence). The CDR3 reads CASSFTGANVLTF. DNA of the CDR3: TGTGCCAGCAGCTTCACTGGGGCCAACGTCCTGACTTTC.

There are a few counts of this clone. The V gene is TRBV15, the J gene TRBJ1-6; D ambiguous. CDR3 length equals 16 residues. Germline CDR1 is LNHNV and CDR2 is YYDKDF (reference sequence). Trimming shortened V by 0 bases and J by 10 bases, and 16 bases separated the two germline ends. In nucleotides, the CDR3 is TGTGCCACCAGCAGAGATCTTACAGCGACGGGCTCACCCCTCCACTTT. This codes for CATSRDLTATGSPLHF.

The gene calls are TRBV19 and TRBJ2-4; 9 nucleotides line up with TRBD1. V was clipped by 3 bases and J by 9 bases; unmatched bases: 6. The V gene's germline CDR1 is LNHDA and CDR2 SQIVND (reference sequence). The CDR3 is 14 residues long. The CDR3 region is CASSIRDRVSIQYF. As DNA, the CDR3 is TGTGCCAGTAGTATCCGGGACAGGGTTAGCATTCAGTACTTC.

V usage is TRBV12-3 or TRBV12-4 and J usage is TRBJ1-2; 7 bases agree with TRBD1. The length of the CDR3 is 13 residues. J gave up 8 bases and V 5 bases, and 8 bases lay outside the gene matches. CDR3 protein: CASSGIQGRGYTF. Here the CDR3 DNA reads TGTGCCAGCAGTGGGATACAGGGGAGGGGCTACACCTTC.

The V call is TRBV3-1 (or the pseudogene TRBV3-2), the J call TRBJ2-7; no firm D call. The CDR3 runs 12 residues. V was clipped by 4 bases and J by 6 bases, with 10 bases between them. The germline V gene encodes CDR1 LGHDT and CDR2 YNNKEL (reference sequence). The CDR3, as DNA: TGTGCCAGCAGCCCAAGCAGTACCGAGCAGTACTTC. This gives the protein CASSPSSTEQYF.